This TCR beta chain was obtained from a study of vaccination effects on CD4 cells after COVID-19. TCRdb keeps only in-frame clones here, not all; method: immunoSEQ multiplex PCR. The sample lists over 50,000 clones, 81% seen once, with about 2.7% in the top ten. This clone has a single count. Its target is unknown. This CDR3 has 14 residues. With the ViraFEST assay, the study expanded antigen-specific CD4+ T cells using viral peptide pools, then sequenced them. Subsequent to 10 days of culture, CD4+ T cells were isolated. Sequencing was performed on CD4+ T cells from PBMCs cultured with HCoV-229E spike peptides, taken before COVID-19 vaccination. The sequence was obtained from a human donor who received a COVID-19 vaccine. The rearrangement links TRBV21-1 to TRBJ2-1; the table's D call TRBD1 went unverified against the DNA. TRBV21-1 is given as a pseudogene. The CDR3 nucleotides are TGTGCCAGCAGCAAAGCGGGTGGGGCCAATGAGCAGTTCTTC. As protein: CASSKAGGANEQFF.